The 8 T cell receptor beta chains in this list originate from one sample, sequenced in a study of blood T cell repertoires in COVID-19. The data were produced by immunoSEQ multiplex PCR, yet TCRdb's version contains in-frame clones alone and is incomplete. Of tens of thousands of clones in the sample, roughly three quarters were seen once. The sequenced sample was peripheral blood. The receptors derive from a man in his 70s with COVID-19, enrolled during active disease.

The J gene is TRBJ1-2, the V gene TRBV6-5; perhaps TRBD1 as D (5 bases). CDR3 length: 13 residues. Germline V gene data show CDR1 as MNHEY and CDR2 as SVGAGI. V lost 6 bases to trimming and J lost 3 bases, with 11 bases between them. The DNA for the CDR3 is TGTGCCAGCAGGGCTGGGGCAGACTATGGCTACACCTTC. It yields the protein CASRAGADYGYTF.

The chain employs TRBV7-9 and TRBJ2-3; D is ambiguous. The germline V and J ends were trimmed by 5 bases and 5 bases, with 5 bases remaining between them. Germline V CDR1 and CDR2: SEHNR, FQNEAQ (reference sequence). The CDR3 runs 11 residues. CDR3 protein: CASSPLDTQYF. In nucleotides, the CDR3 is TGTGCCAGCAGCCCCCTAGATACGCAGTATTTT. The complete variable domain, with remaining parts taken from reference TRBV7-9 and TRBJ2-3, reads DTGVSQNPRHKITKRGQNVTFRCDPISEHNRLYWYRQTLGQGPEFLTYFQNEAQLEKSRLLSDRFSAERPKGSFSTLEIQRTEQGDSAMYLCASSPLDTQYFGPGTRLTVL.

CDR3 nucleotides: TGTGCCAGCAGCGCCCCCGGGGGGTCGTACTCTGGGGCCAACGTCCTGACTTTC. This encodes CASSAPGGSYSGANVLTF. V and J are TRBV13 and TRBJ2-6, with 7 nucleotides matching TRBD2. The germline V gene encodes CDR1 PRHDT and CDR2 FYEKMQ (reference sequence). The V and J ends lost 5 bases and 0 bases, in that order; junction bases with no gene match: 10. The CDR3 contains 18 residues. The variable domain in full, with the rest retrieved from reference TRBV13 and TRBJ2-6, is AAGVIQSPRHLIKEKRETATLKCYPIPRHDTVYWYQQGPGQDPQFLISFYEKMQSDKGSIPDRFSAQQFSDYHSELNMSSLELGDSALYFCASSAPGGSYSGANVLTFGAGSRLTVL.

This chain connects TRBV29-1 to TRBJ1-4, with a tentative D call TRBD1 (6 bases). Trimming left V 1 base short and J 6 bases short, with 12 bases between. The CDR3 extends over 14 amino acids. Germline loops: CDR1 SQVTM, CDR2 ANQGSEA. The CDR3: CSVEAGQGYEKLFF. CDR3 in DNA: TGCAGCGTTGAAGCCGGTCAGGGGTATGAAAAACTGTTTTTT. The complete variable domain, with remaining parts taken from reference TRBV29-1 and TRBJ1-4, reads SAVISQKPSRDICQRGTSLTIQCQVDSQVTMMFWYRQQPGQSLTLIATANQGSEATYESGFVIDKFPISRPNLTFSTLTVSNMSPEDSSIYLCSVEAGQGYEKLFFGSGTQLSVL.

The CDR3 DNA reads TGTGCCACCAGTGATATAAGGGGGTACCAAGAGACCCAGTACTTC. Its translation: CATSDIRGYQETQYF. This chain uses TRBV24-1 with TRBJ2-5, with D perhaps matching TRBD1 (6 bases). CDR1 is KGHDR, CDR2 SFDVKD, per germline. V was trimmed by 3 bases and J by 0 bases, leaving 10 bases between them. The CDR3 contains 15 residues.

The CDR3 sequence is CATRGGGEKLFF. CDR3 nucleotide sequence: TGTGCCACCCGCGGGGGTGGTGAAAAACTGTTTTTT. V usage is TRBV12-3 or TRBV12-4 and J usage is TRBJ1-4; D possibly corresponds to TRBD1 (5 bases). Trimming left V 10 bases short and J 7 bases short, with 13 bases between. The CDR3 is made up of 12 amino acids.

This clone was seen only once. V gene TRBV18 combines with J gene TRBJ1-2, with 7 bases lining up with TRBD1. The ends lost 3 bases at V and 2 bases at J; junction bases unmatched: 3. Germline V lookup: CDR1 KGHSH, CDR2 LQKENI. The CDR3 has 14 amino acids. CDR3 nucleotides: TGTGCCAGCTCACCCAAACAGGGGAACTATGGCTACACCTTC. Residues: CASSPKQGNYGYTF.

This clone was recorded a few times. The chain uses TRBV3-1 (or the pseudogene TRBV3-2) and TRBJ1-2; D is undetermined. V lost 0 bases and J lost 8, with 7 bases in between. Germline V lookup: CDR1 LGHDT, CDR2 YNNKEL (reference sequence). The length of the CDR3 is 12 residues. CDR3 region: CASSQDPGGYTF. The DNA for the CDR3 is TGTGCCAGCAGCCAAGATCCCGGGGGCTACACCTTC.